This entry lists 9 T cell receptor beta chains sequenced from one sample in a study of cytomegalovirus exposure and HLA in healthy donors. PCR involved 60 Vbeta and 13 Jbeta primers. Only in-frame clones appear in the TCRdb table, and some are missing; sequencing was by immunoSEQ multiplex PCR. Seen here are some 130,000 clones, roughly 82% observed once, and the top ten hold approximately 10%. The material sequenced was PBMCs. The receptors were sampled from a male donor in good health and CMV-seropositive.

This clone showed up just once. V and J are TRBV9 and TRBJ1-2; D gene ambiguous. The germline V gene has CDR1 SGDLS and CDR2 YYNGEE. The V and J ends lost 0 bases and 0 bases respectively, with 12 bases between them. This CDR3 region has 16 residues. The CDR3 nucleotides are TGTGCCAGCAGCGTAGTGACATCAGCTTCTAACTATGGCTACACCTTC. Its translation: CASSVVTSASNYGYTF. The full variable domain, its missing parts supplied by reference TRBV9 and TRBJ1-2, is DSGVTQTPKHLITATGQRVTLRCSPRSGDLSVYWYQQSLDQGLQFLIQYYNGEERAKGNILERFSAQQFPDLHSELNLSSLELGDSALYFCASSVVTSASNYGYTFGSGTRLTVV.

V gene TRBV29-1 combines with J gene TRBJ2-2; 8 bases fit TRBD2. After removal of 4 bases from V and 7 bases from J, the junction contained 14 bases not matched to a gene. CDR3 length equals 16 residues. The germline V gene encodes CDR1 SQVTM and CDR2 ANQGSEA. The CDR3 coding sequence is TGCAGCGTTGGGGTAGCGGGAACAACTGGGGGCGGGGAGCTGTTTTTT. The encoded protein is CSVGVAGTTGGGELFF.

This clone has just a few counts. V usage is TRBV7-2 and J usage is TRBJ1-2; 7 nucleotides align to TRBD1. The V gene's germline CDR1 is SGHTA and CDR2 FQGNSA. The CDR3 runs to 14 residues. J gave up 3 bases and V 8 bases, and 9 bases lay outside the gene matches. CDR3 protein: CASGLFTGDYGYTF. CDR3 sequence (DNA): TGTGCCAGCGGCCTTTTTACAGGGGACTATGGCTACACCTTC.

V usage is TRBV28 and J usage is TRBJ2-6, with a possible D match to TRBD2 (5 bases). CDR1 and CDR2 from the germline V gene are MDHEN and SYDVKM. This CDR3 is built from 15 residues. Between the trimmed V and J ends, which lost 4 bases and 1 base, there was a span of 8 bases. The CDR3 DNA follows: TGTGCCAGCAGTTCGGGGTCATCTGGGGCCAACGTCCTGACTTTC. This codes for CASSSGSSGANVLTF.

The genes are TRBV9 and TRBJ2-2; no clear D gene. CDR1 SGDLS and CDR2 YYNGEE come from the germline V gene. Trimming removed 0 bases from V and 7 bases from J, with 7 bases in between. The CDR3 covers 13 residues. This chain's CDR3 is CASSVVTDGELFF. CDR3 sequence (DNA): TGTGCCAGCAGCGTAGTAACAGACGGGGAGCTGTTTTTT.

The J gene is TRBJ2-7, the V gene TRBV11-2; D unresolved. Trimming took 2 bases from V and 0 from J, leaving 8 bases between them. CDR3 length equals 14 residues. Germline CDR1 and CDR2: SGHAT and FQNNGV. In DNA form, the CDR3 reads TGTGCCAGCAGCTTATTCCGCGGCTCCTACGAGCAGTACTTC. It yields the protein CASSLFRGSYEQYF.

V and J are TRBV2 and TRBJ2-3; D is possibly TRBD2 (6 bases). The CDR3 is 15 residues long. CDR1 is SNHLY, CDR2 FYNNEI, per germline. V was trimmed by 7 bases and J by 2 bases, leaving 16 bases between them. The CDR3 is CASTRDFRDTDTQYF. As DNA, the CDR3 is TGTGCCAGCACAAGGGACTTCCGCGACACAGATACGCAGTATTTT.

The chain is built from TRBV7-6 and TRBJ2-1; 11 bases are shared with TRBD2. V lost 3 bases and J lost 3; bases outside the gene matches: 4. The germline gives CDR1 SGHVS, CDR2 FNYEAQ. The CDR3 length is 16 residues. The CDR3 DNA sequence: TGTGCCAGCAGCTTGAGCGGGACTAGCGGCTACAATGAGCAGTTCTTC. Translating it yields CASSLSGTSGYNEQFF.

A few counts support this clone. The V and J genes are TRBV11-2 and TRBJ2-7, with TRBD1 as a possible D gene (5 bases). The V and J ends lost 2 bases and 1 base respectively, with 9 bases between them. CDR3 size: 14 residues. Germline CDR1 and CDR2: SGHAT and FQNNGV. The CDR3 is CASSLSDRSYEQYF. The CDR3, as DNA: TGTGCCAGCAGCTTATCAGACAGATCCTACGAGCAGTACTTC.